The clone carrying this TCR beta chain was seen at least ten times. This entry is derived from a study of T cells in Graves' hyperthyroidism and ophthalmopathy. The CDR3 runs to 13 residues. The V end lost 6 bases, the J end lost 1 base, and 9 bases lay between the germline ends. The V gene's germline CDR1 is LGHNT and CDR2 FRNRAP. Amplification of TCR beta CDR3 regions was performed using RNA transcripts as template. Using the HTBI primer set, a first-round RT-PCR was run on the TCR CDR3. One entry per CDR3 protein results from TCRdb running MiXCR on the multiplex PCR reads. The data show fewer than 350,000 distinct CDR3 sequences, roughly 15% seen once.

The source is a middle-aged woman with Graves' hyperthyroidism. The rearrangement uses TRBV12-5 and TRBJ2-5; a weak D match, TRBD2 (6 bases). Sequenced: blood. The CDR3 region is CASGRDSQETQYF. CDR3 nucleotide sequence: TGTGCTAGTGGCCGGGACTCCCAAGAGACCCAGTACTTC.